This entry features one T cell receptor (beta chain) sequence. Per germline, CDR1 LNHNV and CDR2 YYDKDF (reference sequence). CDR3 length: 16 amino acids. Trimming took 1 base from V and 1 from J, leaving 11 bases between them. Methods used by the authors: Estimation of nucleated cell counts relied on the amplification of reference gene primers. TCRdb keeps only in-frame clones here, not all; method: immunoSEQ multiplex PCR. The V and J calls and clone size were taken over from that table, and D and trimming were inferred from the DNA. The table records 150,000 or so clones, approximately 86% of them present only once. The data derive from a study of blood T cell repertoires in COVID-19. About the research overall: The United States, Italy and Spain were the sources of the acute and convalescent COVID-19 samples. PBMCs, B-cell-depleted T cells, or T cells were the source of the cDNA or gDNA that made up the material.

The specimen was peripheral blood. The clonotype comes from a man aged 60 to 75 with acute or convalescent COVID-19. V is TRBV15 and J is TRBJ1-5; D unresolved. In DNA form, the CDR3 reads TGTGCCACCAGCAGAGGAGGGCAGAGAAGCAATCAGCCCCAGCATTTT. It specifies CATSRGGQRSNQPQHF.